A selection of T cell receptor beta chains follows, all from one sample in a study of Graves' ophthalmopathy and Graves' hyperthyroidism. TCRdb called the multiplex PCR reads again in MiXCR, with one record for every CDR3 protein. Among approximately 640,000 distinct CDR3 sequences listed, about 41% were seen once. The specimen sequenced was peripheral blood. Receptors originate from an adult man with Graves' ophthalmopathy. Both conserved end residues are part of each CDR3. A D gene is named only where the DNA matches it firmly. Size tells how often a clone was seen (once, few, many) or the class of an expanded clone, and some rows leave it out.

abundance: many; v_gene: TRBV7-3; d_gene: TRBD2; j_gene: TRBJ2-7; CDR3aa: CASILAGATGGYEQYF; CDR3nt: TGTGCCAGCATACTAGCGGGAGCCACGGGAGGATACGAGCAGTACTTC
abundance: many; v_gene: TRBV2; d_gene: TRBD1; j_gene: TRBJ1-4; CDR3aa: CASATGDWEKLFF; CDR3nt: TGTGCCAGCGCTACAGGGGATTGGGAAAAACTGTTTTTT
abundance: many; v_gene: TRBV7-8; d_gene: TRBD1; j_gene: TRBJ1-6; CDR3aa: CASRTGRNSPLHF; CDR3nt: TGTGCCAGCAGGACAGGGAGGAATTCACCCCTCCACTTT
abundance: once; v_gene: TRBV29-1; d_gene: -; j_gene: TRBJ2-6; CDR3aa: CSVEERGANVLTF; CDR3nt: TGCAGCGTTGAAGAGAGAGGGGCCAACGTCCTGACTTTC
abundance: -; v_gene: TRBV25-1; d_gene: -; j_gene: TRBJ1-2; CDR3aa: CASSDVGRDGYTF; CDR3nt: TGTGCCAGCAGTGATGTGGGCAGGGACGGCTACACCTTC
abundance: few; v_gene: TRBV27; d_gene: TRBD1; j_gene: TRBJ2-7; CDR3aa: CASSLNRGNEQYF; CDR3nt: TGTGCCAGCAGTTTAAACAGGGGCAACGAGCAGTACTTC
abundance: few; v_gene: TRBV7-8; d_gene: -; j_gene: TRBJ2-7; CDR3aa: CASSLGRGGLARINEQYF; CDR3nt: TGTGCCAGCAGCTTAGGAAGGGGGGGGCTAGCGCGCATTAACGAGCAGTACTTC
abundance: -; v_gene: TRBV3-1; d_gene: -; j_gene: TRBJ1-3; CDR3aa: CASSPGTEKSNTIYF; CDR3nt: TGTGCCAGCAGCCCCGGGACGGAAAAGAGTAACACCATATATTTT
abundance: many; v_gene: TRBV20-1; d_gene: -; j_gene: TRBJ1-4; CDR3aa: CSVATNEKLFF; CDR3nt: TGCAGTGTGGCAACTAATGAAAAACTGTTTTTT
abundance: once; v_gene: TRBV7-9; d_gene: TRBD2; j_gene: TRBJ2-7; CDR3aa: CASSAFSGRGDEQYF; CDR3nt: TGTGCCAGCAGTGCTTTTAGCGGGAGGGGGGACGAGCAGTACTTC
abundance: many; v_gene: TRBV29-1; d_gene: -; j_gene: TRBJ1-2; CDR3aa: CSARQALSYGYTF; CDR3nt: TGCAGCGCCCGACAGGCCCTGAGCTATGGCTACACCTTC
abundance: many; v_gene: TRBV7-9; d_gene: -; j_gene: TRBJ2-7; CDR3aa: CASSPPALYEQYF; CDR3nt: TGTGCCAGCAGCCCTCCTGCTCTTTACGAGCAGTACTTC
abundance: -; v_gene: TRBV24-1; d_gene: -; j_gene: TRBJ1-2; CDR3aa: CATTSMGLEPFFGYTF; CDR3nt: TGTGCCACCACCTCAATGGGACTGGAGCCTTTCTTTGGATACACCTTC
abundance: -; v_gene: TRBV29-1; d_gene: -; j_gene: TRBJ1-2; CDR3aa: CSVWSGVSTNYGYTF; CDR3nt: TGCAGCGTCTGGAGCGGGGTATCCACTAACTATGGCTACACCTTC
abundance: once; v_gene: TRBV7-6; d_gene: -; j_gene: TRBJ2-2; CDR3aa: CASNPGTTGELFF; CDR3nt: TGTGCCAGCAATCCAGGGACCACCGGGGAGCTGTTTTTT
abundance: -; v_gene: TRBV28; d_gene: TRBD2; j_gene: TRBJ2-7; CDR3aa: CASTHPRLAGDNEQYF; CDR3nt: TGTGCCAGCACCCATCCCCGGCTAGCGGGAGATAACGAGCAGTACTTC
abundance: -; v_gene: TRBV7-2; d_gene: -; j_gene: TRBJ2-7; CDR3aa: CASSQSAPSVGQYF; CDR3nt: TGCGCCAGCAGCCAATCAGCGCCCAGCGTCGGGCAGTACTTC
abundance: many; v_gene: TRBV7-6; d_gene: -; j_gene: TRBJ2-7; CDR3aa: CASSPAGTSYEQYF; CDR3nt: TGTGCCAGCAGCCCTGCAGGAACCTCCTACGAGCAGTACTTC
abundance: -; v_gene: TRBV15; d_gene: TRBD1; j_gene: TRBJ2-6; CDR3aa: CATSRDRVSGANVLTF; CDR3nt: TGTGCCACCAGCCGGGACAGGGTGTCCGGGGCCAACGTCCTGACTTTC
abundance: -; v_gene: TRBV29-1; d_gene: -; j_gene: TRBJ1-1; CDR3aa: CSVVGQMGEAFF; CDR3nt: TGCAGCGTGGTTGGACAGATGGGTGAAGCTTTCTTT
abundance: -; v_gene: TRBV5-6; d_gene: -; j_gene: TRBJ1-4; CDR3aa: CACSLGGRNEKLFF; CDR3nt: TGTGCCTGCAGCTTGGGGGGTCGCAATGAAAAACTGTTTTTT
abundance: many; v_gene: TRBV19; d_gene: TRBD2; j_gene: TRBJ2-7; CDR3aa: CASSTASGSYEQYF; CDR3nt: TGTGCCAGTAGTACGGCTAGCGGCTCCTACGAGCAGTACTTC
abundance: many; v_gene: TRBV11-2; d_gene: TRBD1; j_gene: TRBJ2-5; CDR3aa: CASSERQGWETQYF; CDR3nt: TGTGCCAGCAGTGAGAGACAGGGATGGGAGACCCAGTACTTC
abundance: many; v_gene: TRBV10-3; d_gene: TRBD2; j_gene: TRBJ2-5; CDR3aa: CAISPGLGGETQYF; CDR3nt: TGTGCCATCAGTCCGGGACTAGGAGGAGAGACCCAGTACTTC
abundance: many; v_gene: TRBV24-1; d_gene: -; j_gene: TRBJ2-7; CDR3aa: CATSEQGVGIYEQYF; CDR3nt: TGTGCCACCAGTGAGCAGGGCGTTGGCATCTACGAGCAGTACTTC
abundance: few; v_gene: TRBV5-1; d_gene: TRBD1; j_gene: TRBJ1-1; CDR3aa: CASSLGGQGLDTEAFF; CDR3nt: TGCGCCAGCAGCTTGGGCGGACAGGGATTGGACACTGAAGCTTTCTTT
abundance: many; v_gene: TRBV29-1; d_gene: TRBD2; j_gene: TRBJ2-7; CDR3aa: CSVEEDEREGYEQYF; CDR3nt: TGCAGCGTTGAAGAAGACGAGCGGGAGGGCTACGAGCAGTACTTC
abundance: -; v_gene: TRBV10-3; d_gene: TRBD1; j_gene: TRBJ2-6; CDR3aa: CAISPGQGISSGANVLTF; CDR3nt: TGTGCCATCAGCCCAGGACAGGGGATTTCTTCTGGGGCCAACGTCCTGACTTTC
abundance: many; v_gene: TRBV7-9; d_gene: -; j_gene: TRBJ2-2; CDR3aa: CASSLLANTGELFF; CDR3nt: TGTGCCAGCAGCTTACTAGCGAACACCGGGGAGCTGTTTTTT